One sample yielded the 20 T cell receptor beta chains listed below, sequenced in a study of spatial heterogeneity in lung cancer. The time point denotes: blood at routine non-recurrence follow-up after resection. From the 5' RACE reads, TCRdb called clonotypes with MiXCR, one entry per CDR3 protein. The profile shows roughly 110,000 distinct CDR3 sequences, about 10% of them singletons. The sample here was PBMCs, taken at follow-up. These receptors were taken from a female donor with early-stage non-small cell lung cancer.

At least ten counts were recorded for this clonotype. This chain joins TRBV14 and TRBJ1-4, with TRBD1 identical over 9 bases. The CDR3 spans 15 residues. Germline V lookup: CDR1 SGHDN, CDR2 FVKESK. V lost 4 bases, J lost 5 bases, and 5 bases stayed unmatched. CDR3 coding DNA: TGTGCCAGCAGCCGGCTCGGGACAGGGAATGAAAAACTGTTTTTT. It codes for CASSRLGTGNEKLFF.

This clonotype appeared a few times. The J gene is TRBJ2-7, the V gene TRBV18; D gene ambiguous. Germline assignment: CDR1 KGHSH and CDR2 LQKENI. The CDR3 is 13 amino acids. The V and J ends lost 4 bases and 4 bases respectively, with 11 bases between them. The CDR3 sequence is CASSRGIRYEQYF. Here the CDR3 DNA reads TGTGCCAGCTCACGAGGAATTCGGTACGAGCAGTACTTC.

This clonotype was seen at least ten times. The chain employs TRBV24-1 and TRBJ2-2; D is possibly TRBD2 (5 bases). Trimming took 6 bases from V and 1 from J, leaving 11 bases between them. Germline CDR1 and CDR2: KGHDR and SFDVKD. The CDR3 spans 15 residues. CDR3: CATSPGEMNTGELFF. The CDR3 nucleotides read TGTGCCACCAGTCCCGGGGAGATGAACACCGGGGAGCTGTTTTTT.

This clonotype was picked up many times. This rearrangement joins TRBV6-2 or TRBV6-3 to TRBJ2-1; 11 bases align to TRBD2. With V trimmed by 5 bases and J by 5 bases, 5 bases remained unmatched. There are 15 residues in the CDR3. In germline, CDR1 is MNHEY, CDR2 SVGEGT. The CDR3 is CASSNLLAGDNEQFF. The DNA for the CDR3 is TGTGCCAGCAGTAATCTACTAGCGGGGGACAATGAGCAGTTCTTC.

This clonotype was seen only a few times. The CDR3, as DNA: TGCAGTGCTAGACGCCGGGACAGCGTTAACTATGGCTACACCTTC. It specifies CSARRRDSVNYGYTF. The chain has TRBV20-1 and TRBJ1-2, with 7 bases identical to TRBD1. The CDR3 runs to 15 residues. Trimming took 2 bases from V and 1 from J; bases not matched to a gene: 7. Germline-derived CDR1 and CDR2 are DFQATT and SNEGSKA (reference sequence).

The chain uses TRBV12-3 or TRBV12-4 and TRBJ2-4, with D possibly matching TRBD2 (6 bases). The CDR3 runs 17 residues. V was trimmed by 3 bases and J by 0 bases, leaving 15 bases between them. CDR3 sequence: CASSLTGGVLAKNIQYF. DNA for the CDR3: TGTGCCAGCAGTTTGACCGGAGGGGTACTAGCCAAAAACATTCAGTACTTC.

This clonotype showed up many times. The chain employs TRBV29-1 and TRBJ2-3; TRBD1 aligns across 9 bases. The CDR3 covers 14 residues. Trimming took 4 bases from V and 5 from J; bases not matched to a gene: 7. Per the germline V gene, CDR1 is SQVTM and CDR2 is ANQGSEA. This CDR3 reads CSVGGTGGIDTQYF. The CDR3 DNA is TGCAGCGTTGGTGGTACAGGGGGCATAGATACGCAGTATTTT.

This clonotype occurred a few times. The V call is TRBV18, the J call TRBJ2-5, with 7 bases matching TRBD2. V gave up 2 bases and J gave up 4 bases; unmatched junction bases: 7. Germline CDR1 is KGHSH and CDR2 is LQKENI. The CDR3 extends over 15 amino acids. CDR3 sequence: CASSPWEGIRETQYF. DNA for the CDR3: TGTGCCAGCTCACCATGGGAGGGCATCCGAGAGACCCAGTACTTC.

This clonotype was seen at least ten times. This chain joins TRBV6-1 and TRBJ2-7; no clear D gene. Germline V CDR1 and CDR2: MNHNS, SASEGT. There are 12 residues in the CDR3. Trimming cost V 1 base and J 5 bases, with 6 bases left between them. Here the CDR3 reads CASSEVLHEQYF. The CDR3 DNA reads TGTGCCAGCAGTGAAGTACTGCACGAGCAGTACTTC.

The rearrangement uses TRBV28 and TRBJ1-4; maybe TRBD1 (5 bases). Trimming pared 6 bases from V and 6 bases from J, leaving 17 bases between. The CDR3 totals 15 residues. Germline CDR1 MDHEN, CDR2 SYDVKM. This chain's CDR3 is CASRPPQGQYEKLFF. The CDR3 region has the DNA TGTGCCAGCAGGCCCCCTCAGGGTCAATATGAAAAACTGTTTTTT.

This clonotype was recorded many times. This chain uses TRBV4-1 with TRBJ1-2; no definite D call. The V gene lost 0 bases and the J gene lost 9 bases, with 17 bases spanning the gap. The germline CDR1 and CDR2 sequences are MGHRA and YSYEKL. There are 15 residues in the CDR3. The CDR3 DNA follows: TGCGCCAGCAGCCAAGATCACAAGGGCGTATGGAGCTACACCTTC. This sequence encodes CASSQDHKGVWSYTF.

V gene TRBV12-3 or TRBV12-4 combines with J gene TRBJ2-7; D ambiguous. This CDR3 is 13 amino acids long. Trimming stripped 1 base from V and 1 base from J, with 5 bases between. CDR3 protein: CASSLGSSYEQYV. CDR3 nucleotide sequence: TGTGCCAGCAGTTTAGGCAGTTCCTACGAGCAGTACGTC.

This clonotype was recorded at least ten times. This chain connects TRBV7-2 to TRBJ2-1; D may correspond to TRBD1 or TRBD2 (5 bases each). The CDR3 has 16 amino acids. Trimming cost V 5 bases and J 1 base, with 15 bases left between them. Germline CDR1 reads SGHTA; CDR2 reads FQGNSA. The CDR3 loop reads CASSAQGVRSYNEQFF. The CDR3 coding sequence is TGTGCCAGCAGCGCTCAGGGAGTTAGGTCCTACAATGAGCAGTTCTTC.

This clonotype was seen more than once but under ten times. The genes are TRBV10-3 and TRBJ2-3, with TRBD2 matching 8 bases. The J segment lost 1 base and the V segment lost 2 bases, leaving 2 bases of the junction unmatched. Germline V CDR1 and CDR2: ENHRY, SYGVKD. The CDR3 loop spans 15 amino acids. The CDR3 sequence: CAISEHGRGTDTQYF. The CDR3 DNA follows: TGTGCCATCAGTGAGCACGGGAGGGGCACAGATACGCAGTATTTT.

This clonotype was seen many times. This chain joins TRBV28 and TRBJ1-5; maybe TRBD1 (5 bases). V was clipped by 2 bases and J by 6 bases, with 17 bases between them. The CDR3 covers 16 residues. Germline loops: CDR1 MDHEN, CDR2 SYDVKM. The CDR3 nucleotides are TGTGCCAGCAGTTTAGAGGTATGGCCTGGGGGTCAGCCCCAGCATTTT. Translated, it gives CASSLEVWPGGQPQHF.

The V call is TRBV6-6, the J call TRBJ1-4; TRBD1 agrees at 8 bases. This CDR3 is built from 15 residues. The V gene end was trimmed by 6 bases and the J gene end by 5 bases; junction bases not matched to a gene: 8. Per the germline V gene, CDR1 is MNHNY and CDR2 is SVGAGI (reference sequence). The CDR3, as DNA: TGTGCCAGCAGACTTACCGGGACAGGAAATGAAAAACTGTTTTTT. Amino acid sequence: CASRLTGTGNEKLFF.

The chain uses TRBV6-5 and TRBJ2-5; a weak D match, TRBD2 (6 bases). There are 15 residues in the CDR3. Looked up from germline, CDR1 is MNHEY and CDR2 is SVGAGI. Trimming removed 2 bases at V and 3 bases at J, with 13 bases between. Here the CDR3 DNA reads TGTGCCAGCAGTTACAACTCTCCGGGAGAAGAGACCCAGTACTTC. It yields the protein CASSYNSPGEETQYF.

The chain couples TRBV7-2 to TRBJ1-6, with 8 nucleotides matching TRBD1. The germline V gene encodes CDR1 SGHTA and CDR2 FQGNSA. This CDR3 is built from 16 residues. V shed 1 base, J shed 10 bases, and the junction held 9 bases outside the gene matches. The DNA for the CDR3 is TGTGCCAGCAGCTTAGGAGGCGGCAGGGGGCTCTCACCCCTCCACTTT. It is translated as CASSLGGGRGLSPLHF.

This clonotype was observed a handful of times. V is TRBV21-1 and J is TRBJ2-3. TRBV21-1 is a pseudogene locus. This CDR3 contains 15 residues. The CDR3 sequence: CASSKDGLSTDTQYF. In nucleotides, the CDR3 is TGTGCCAGCAGCAAAGATGGGTTAAGCACAGATACGCAGTATTTT.

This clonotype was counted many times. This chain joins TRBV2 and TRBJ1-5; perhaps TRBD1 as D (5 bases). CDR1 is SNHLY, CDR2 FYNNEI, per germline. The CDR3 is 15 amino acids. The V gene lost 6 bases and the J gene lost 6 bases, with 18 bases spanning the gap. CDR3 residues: CASSLGPGTAQPQHF. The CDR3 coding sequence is TGTGCCAGCAGCCTAGGCCCGGGGACCGCTCAGCCCCAGCATTTT.